These 8 T cell receptor beta chains share one sample of origin, sequenced in a study of cytomegalovirus exposure and HLA in healthy donors. The PCR was carried out with 60 Vbeta primers and 13 Jbeta primers. Produced via immunoSEQ multiplex PCR; TCRdb's table is partial and in-frame only. The top ten clones hold roughly 2.5% of a sample with around 130,000 clones, approximately 82% of them seen once. Specimen: PBMCs. Source of these receptors: a boy between 2 and 10 years old in good health and CMV-seronegative.

The chain carries TRBV7-8 and TRBJ2-5, with 9 bases identical to TRBD2. The DNA matches TRBJ2-7 better at its end, which makes the J call doubtful. The V gene's germline CDR1 is SGHVS and CDR2 FQNEAQ. The CDR3 has 18 amino acids. The CDR3 here is CASSLTKGLAGESYEQYF. The CDR3 DNA is TGTGCCAGCAGCTTAACGAAGGGATTAGCGGGGGAGTCCTACGAGCAGTACTTC.

The genes are TRBV4-2 and TRBJ2-3; D is undetermined. The length of the CDR3 is 12 residues. V lost 4 bases to trimming and J lost 8 bases, with 10 bases between them. Per the germline V gene, CDR1 is LGHNA and CDR2 is YNFKEQ. CDR3 region: CASSLQAGTQYF. The CDR3 DNA is TGTGCCAGCAGCCTGCAAGCAGGTACGCAGTATTTT.

The chain joins TRBV2 to TRBJ1-2; TRBD1 agrees at 8 bases. This CDR3 contains 14 residues. Germline V gene lookup returns CDR1 SNHLY and CDR2 FYNNEI. V dropped 6 bases and J dropped 4; count of bases not matched to a gene: 7. Here the CDR3 DNA reads TGTGCCAGCAGCCTGACCGGGACAGGCTATGGCTACACCTTC. It encodes CASSLTGTGYGYTF.

This clone was counted a single time. V is TRBV25-1 and J is TRBJ2-2, with 7 bases aligning to TRBD1. CDR1 is MGHDK, CDR2 SYGVNS, per germline. V trimming: 9 bases; J trimming: 3 bases; junction bases outside the gene matches: 7. The CDR3 consists of 14 residues. In nucleotides, the CDR3 is TGTGCCAGTACAGGGGCCGTATACACCGGGGAGCTGTTTTTT. The encoded protein is CASTGAVYTGELFF.

The rearrangement links TRBV18 to TRBJ1-1, with 7 bases aligning to TRBD1. The CDR3 extends over 17 amino acids. Germline V gene lookup returns CDR1 KGHSH and CDR2 LQKENI. Losses at the gene ends were 1 base for V and 0 bases for J; bases not matched to a gene: 8. The CDR3 here is CASSPQETGLVNTEAFF. The DNA for the CDR3 is TGTGCCAGCTCACCACAGGAGACAGGGTTGGTGAACACTGAAGCTTTCTTT.

The rearrangement joins TRBV5-6 to TRBJ1-1; D ambiguous. Germline-derived CDR1 and CDR2 are SGHDT and YYEEEE. Trimming removed 5 bases at V and 2 bases at J, with 19 bases between. The CDR3 extends over 16 amino acids. The CDR3 DNA reads TGTGCCAGCAGTTTTTTATCGGGGATCGGCAACACTGAAGCTTTCTTT. Encoded protein: CASSFLSGIGNTEAFF.

The chain's CDR3 is CASSPGQGVNQPQHF. DNA for the CDR3: TGTGCCAGCAGCCCGGGCCAAGGGGTGAATCAGCCCCAGCATTTT. The chain combines TRBV6-1 with TRBJ1-5; TRBD1 is a possible D gene (5 bases). This CDR3 has 15 amino acids. V was clipped by 6 bases and J by 4 bases, with 16 bases between them. CDR1 is MNHNS, CDR2 SASEGT, per germline.

In its sample, this clone was seen once. The genes are TRBV10-3 and TRBJ1-4, with 10 bases matching TRBD1. The CDR3 contains 13 residues. In germline, CDR1 is ENHRY, CDR2 SYGVKD. The V segment lost 6 bases and the J segment 6 bases; nucleotides outside the gene matches: 1. The DNA for the CDR3 is TGTGCCATCAGGGGGACAGGGGATGAAAAACTGTTTTTT. It is translated as CAIRGTGDEKLFF.